This entry lists 4 T cell receptor beta chains sequenced from one sample in a study of T-cell memory formation after mild COVID-19. TCRdb reprocessed the 5' RACE reads with MiXCR, giving one entry per CDR3 protein. The sample lists tens of thousands of distinct CDR3 sequences; 10% to 15% were seen once. The sample taken for sequencing was PBMCs or a T cell subset sorted from them (not recorded which). Receptor source: a man between 18 and 29 years old who had mild COVID-19 (a few samples of this study predate the infection). Cell type and time point are not known.

V is TRBV6-5 and J is TRBJ2-5, with 14 bases matching TRBD2. CDR3 length: 17 amino acids. Germline values: CDR1 MNHEY, CDR2 SVGAGI. V lost 2 bases to trimming and J lost 5 bases; unmatched junction nucleotides: 7. This CDR3 reads CASSYRGTSGGGETQYF. The CDR3 DNA is TGTGCCAGCAGTTACCGGGGGACTAGCGGGGGAGGGGAGACCCAGTACTTC.

A few counts support this clonotype. The CDR3 bases are TGTGCCAGCATTCCAGGGGGACAGTTCACAGATACGCAGTATTTT. Its protein product is CASIPGGQFTDTQYF. The chain couples TRBV6-2 or TRBV6-3 to TRBJ2-3, with 7 positions matching TRBD1. Losses at the gene ends were 7 bases for V and 2 bases for J; bases not matched to a gene: 9. The germline V gene has CDR1 MNHEY and CDR2 SVGEGT. The CDR3 runs to 15 residues.

This clonotype has just one count. The V and J genes are TRBV18 and TRBJ1-1; the D gene is possibly TRBD1 (5 bases). This CDR3 is 17 amino acids long. Per the germline V gene, CDR1 is KGHSH and CDR2 is LQKENI. V lost 3 bases and J 0 bases, leaving 17 bases between the germline ends. The CDR3 region has the DNA TGTGCCAGCTCACCTAATACCCTAGACAGACTGAACACTGAAGCTTTCTTT. Protein product: CASSPNTLDRLNTEAFF.

This clonotype showed up many times. The rearrangement links TRBV20-1 to TRBJ2-7; TRBD2 might be the D (5 bases). Germline CDR1 is DFQATT and CDR2 is SNEGSKA (reference sequence). The V end was cut by 3 bases, the J end by 1 base, with 7 bases between. The CDR3 spans 12 residues. CDR3 in amino acids: CSASTGSYEQYF. The DNA for the CDR3 is TGCAGTGCTAGCACGGGGTCCTACGAGCAGTACTTC.